This T cell receptor (beta chain) was profiled in a study of control samples from healthy donors and cancer patients. Profiled with immunoSEQ multiplex PCR; TCRdb holds only in-frame clones, not every one. The table lists over 150,000 clones, 85% to 95% of them singletons. The V end lost 5 bases, the J end lost 0 bases, and 4 bases lay between the germline ends. CDR1 is MNHEY and CDR2 is SVGEGT in the germline V gene. This CDR3 region has 12 residues. The sequence came from a woman younger than 35 in good health. Sequencing input: blood. V and J are TRBV6-2 or TRBV6-3 and TRBJ1-1; D is undetermined. The CDR3 DNA follows: TGTGCCAGCAGTCTGTTGAACACTGAAGCTTTCTTT. It codes for CASSLLNTEAFF.